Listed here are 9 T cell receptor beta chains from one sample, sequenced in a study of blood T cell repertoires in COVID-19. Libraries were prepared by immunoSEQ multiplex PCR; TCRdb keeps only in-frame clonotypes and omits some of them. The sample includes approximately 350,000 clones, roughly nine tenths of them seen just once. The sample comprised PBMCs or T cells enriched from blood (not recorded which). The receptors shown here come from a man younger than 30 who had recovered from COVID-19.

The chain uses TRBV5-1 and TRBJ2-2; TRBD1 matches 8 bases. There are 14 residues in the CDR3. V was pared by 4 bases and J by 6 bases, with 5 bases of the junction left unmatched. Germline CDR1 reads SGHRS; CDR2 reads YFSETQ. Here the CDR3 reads CASSPDRGPGELFF. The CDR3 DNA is TGCGCCAGCAGCCCCGACAGGGGTCCCGGGGAGCTGTTTTTT.

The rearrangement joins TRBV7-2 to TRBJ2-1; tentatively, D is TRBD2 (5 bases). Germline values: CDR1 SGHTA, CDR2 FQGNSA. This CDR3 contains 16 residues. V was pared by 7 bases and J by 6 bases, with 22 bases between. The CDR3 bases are TGTGCCAGCACTCTCGTGCCGGGCGAGGGTCGCAATGAGCAGTTCTTC. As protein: CASTLVPGEGRNEQFF.

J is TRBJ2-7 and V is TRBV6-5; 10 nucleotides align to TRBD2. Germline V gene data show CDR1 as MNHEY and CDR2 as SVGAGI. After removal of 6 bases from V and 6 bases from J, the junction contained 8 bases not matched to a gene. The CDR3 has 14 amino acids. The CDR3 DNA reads TGTGCCAGCAGGAGACTAGCGGGTTCCCCCGAGCAGTACTTC. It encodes CASRRLAGSPEQYF.

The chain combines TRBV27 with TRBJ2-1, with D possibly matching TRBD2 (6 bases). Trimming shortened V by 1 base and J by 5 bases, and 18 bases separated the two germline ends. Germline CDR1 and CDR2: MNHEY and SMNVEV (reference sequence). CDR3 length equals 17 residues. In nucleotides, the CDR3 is TGTGCCAGCAGTTTATTAGTCACGGGACGGGGGAACAATGAGCAGTTCTTC. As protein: CASSLLVTGRGNNEQFF.

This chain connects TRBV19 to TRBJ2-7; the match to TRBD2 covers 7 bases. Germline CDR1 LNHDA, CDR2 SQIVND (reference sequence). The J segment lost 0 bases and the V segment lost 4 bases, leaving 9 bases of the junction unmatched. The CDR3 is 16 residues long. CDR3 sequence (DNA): TGTGCCAGTAGTAGCCGGGGGGTTCAAGGCTCCTACGAGCAGTACTTC. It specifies CASSSRGVQGSYEQYF. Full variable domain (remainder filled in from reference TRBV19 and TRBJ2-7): DGGITQSPKYLFRKEGQNVTLSCEQNLNHDAMYWYRQDPGQGLRLIYYSQIVNDFQKGDIAEGYSVSREKKESFPLTVTSAQKNPTAFYLCASSSRGVQGSYEQYFGPGTRLTVT.

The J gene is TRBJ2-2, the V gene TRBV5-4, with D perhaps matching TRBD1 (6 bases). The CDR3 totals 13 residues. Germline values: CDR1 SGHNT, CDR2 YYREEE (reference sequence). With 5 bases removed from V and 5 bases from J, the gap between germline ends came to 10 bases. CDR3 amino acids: CASRFDRTGELFF. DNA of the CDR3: TGTGCCAGCAGGTTTGACAGGACCGGGGAGCTGTTTTTT.

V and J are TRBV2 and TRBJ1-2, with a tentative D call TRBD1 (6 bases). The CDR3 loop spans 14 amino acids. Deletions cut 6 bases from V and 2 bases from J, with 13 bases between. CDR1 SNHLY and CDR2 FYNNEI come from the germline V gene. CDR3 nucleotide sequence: TGTGCCAGCAGGAGGGACACGACCAACTATGGCTACACCTTC. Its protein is CASRRDTTNYGYTF. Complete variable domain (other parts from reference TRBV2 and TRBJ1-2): EPEVTQTPSHQVTQMGQEVILRCVPISNHLYFYWYRQILGQKVEFLVSFYNNEISEKSEIFDDQFSVERPDGSNFTLKIRSTKLEDSAMYFCASRRDTTNYGYTFGSGTRLTVV.

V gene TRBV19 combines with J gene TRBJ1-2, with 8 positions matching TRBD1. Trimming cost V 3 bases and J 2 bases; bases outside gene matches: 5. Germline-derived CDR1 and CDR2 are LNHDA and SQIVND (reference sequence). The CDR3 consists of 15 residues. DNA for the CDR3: TGTGCCAGTAGTATCCGGACAGGGCCAAACTATGGCTACACCTTC. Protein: CASSIRTGPNYGYTF.

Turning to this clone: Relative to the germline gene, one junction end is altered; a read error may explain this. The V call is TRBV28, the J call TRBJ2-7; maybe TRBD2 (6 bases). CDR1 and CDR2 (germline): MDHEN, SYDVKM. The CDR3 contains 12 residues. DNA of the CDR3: TGTGCCAGCAGCCCGACCCCCGGGACTTATCACTTC. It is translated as CASSPTPGTYHF.